A single sample gave rise to the 24 T cell receptor beta chains below, sequenced in a study of vaccination and CD4 T cells after COVID-19 (dated by TCRdb to between 2021 and 2024). Library preparation was by PCR. The sequencing machine was an Illumina iSeq 100. At the Johns Hopkins FTIC core, DNA from the cultured CD4+ T cells underwent TCR sequencing with the Oncomine TCR Beta short-read assay. The raw public reads went through TCRdb reprocessing: fastp at Q25, MiXCR clone calling, in-frame beta chains kept. CDR3 protein sequences are deduplicated, and each keeps its most common genes and DNA. In all, the sample holds 15,000 to 20,000 distinct CDR3 sequences, and roughly 49% of those were seen once. The biggest ten clones account for about 4% of the sample. Sample treatment or condition, as interpreted from the label and publication: approximately nine-day PBMC culture with coronavirus spike peptide pools or control peptides (ViraFEST assay).

Their antigens are not known. Input material: CD4+ T cells from blood, cultured in vitro. These receptors were taken from a human donor who had recovered from COVID-19.

V gene TRBV20-1 combines with J gene TRBJ2-2; 9 bases fit TRBD2. Unmatched junction bases numbered 9, after V lost 2 bases and J lost 5 bases. CDR1 is DFQATT, CDR2 SNEGSKA, per germline (reference sequence). CDR3 size: 16 residues. The CDR3 DNA is TGCAGTGCTAGAAGGTCTGGGACTAGCCGAACCGGGGAGCTGTTTTTT. This translates into CSARRSGTSRTGELFF.

The genes are TRBV4-3 and TRBJ1-2; D is unclear. The CDR3 runs 16 residues. Germline-derived CDR1 and CDR2 are LGHNA and YSLEER. Trimming cost V 0 bases and J 0 bases, with 11 bases left between them. In DNA, the CDR3 is TGCGCCAGCAGCCAAGATCATTCTGCAGCTAACTATGGCTACACCTTC. Protein: CASSQDHSAANYGYTF.

J is TRBJ2-1 and V is TRBV24-1, with 12 bases identical to TRBD1. Germline trimming cut 5 bases from V and 2 bases from J; bases unmatched to any gene: 3. CDR1 is KGHDR and CDR2 is SFDVKD in the germline V gene. The CDR3 runs 16 residues. The CDR3 coding sequence is TGTGCCACCAGTGGGGACAGGGGGCGCGCCTACAATGAGCAGTTCTTC. This sequence encodes CATSGDRGRAYNEQFF.

This clonotype was seen just once. This chain joins TRBV6-2 or TRBV6-3 and TRBJ1-1; D unresolved. The length of the CDR3 is 16 residues. V was trimmed by 0 bases and J by 1 base, leaving 12 bases between them. The germline gives CDR1 MNHEY, CDR2 SVGEGT. In DNA form, the CDR3 reads TGTGCCAGCAGTTACTCGTACGGCGGATCGAACACTGAAGCTTTCTTT. This gives the protein CASSYSYGGSNTEAFF.

Of note for this clonotype: The germline gene is not matched at one end of the junction; a read error may be the cause. The rearrangement uses TRBV20-1 and TRBJ2-1; either TRBD1 or TRBD2 may fit D (6 bases each). The CDR3 totals 16 residues. Germline V CDR1 and CDR2: DFQATT, SNEGSKA (reference sequence). The CDR3 DNA sequence: TGCAGCGCTAGAAAGATGGGAGGCTCAGGGGTCAATGAGCAGTTCTTC. The encoded protein is CSARKMGGSGVNEQFF.

This clonotype turned up a few times. The chain recombines TRBV20-1 with TRBJ1-2, with 11 bases fitting TRBD1. This CDR3 spans 14 amino acids. V dropped 5 bases and J dropped 2; count of bases not matched to a gene: 4. The germline gives CDR1 DFQATT, CDR2 SNEGSKA (reference sequence). CDR3 nucleotides: TGCAGTGCTGCCCGGGACAGGGGGAACTATGGCTACACCTTC. Protein sequence: CSAARDRGNYGYTF.

This clonotype has more than one count but fewer than ten. This chain uses TRBV27 with TRBJ2-5, with 9 bases matching TRBD1. Trimming cost V 5 bases and J 4 bases; bases outside gene matches: 5. The CDR3 length is 14 residues. Germline V gene data show CDR1 as MNHEY and CDR2 as SMNVEV (reference sequence). As DNA, the CDR3 is TGTGCCAGCAGTAAACGACAGGGGGGAGAGACCCAGTACTTC. Encoded protein: CASSKRQGGETQYF.

This clonotype was observed a handful of times. This CDR3 reads CATSTPTEAFF. In DNA, the CDR3 is TGTGCCACCTCAACCCCTACTGAAGCTTTCTTT. The chain employs TRBV19 and TRBJ1-1, with D uncertain. Germline assignment: CDR1 LNHDA and CDR2 SQIVND (reference sequence). The CDR3 is 11 residues long. The V end lost 10 bases, the J end lost 5 bases, and 11 bases lay between the germline ends.

The chain has TRBV7-9 and TRBJ2-1; D gene uncertain. The CDR3 totals 12 residues. V lost 8 bases, J lost 10 bases, and 15 bases lay in between. The germline V gene has CDR1 SEHNR and CDR2 FQNEAQ (reference sequence). Written as DNA, the CDR3 is TGTGCCAGCTCATTATCCTCCGGGGAGCAGTTCTTC. This translates into CASSLSSGEQFF.

The rearrangement uses TRBV5-1 and TRBJ2-1, with 7 bases matching TRBD1. This CDR3 is built from 14 residues. V shed 0 bases, J shed 9 bases, and the junction held 6 bases outside the gene matches. CDR1 is SGHRS and CDR2 is YFSETQ in the germline V gene. As DNA, the CDR3 is TGCGCCAGCAGCTTGGAGGGGGCAGGGAGTGAGCAGTTCTTC. Protein product: CASSLEGAGSEQFF.

The chain links TRBV12-3 or TRBV12-4 to TRBJ2-7, with 8 nucleotides matching TRBD2. This CDR3 region has 14 residues. The ends lost 5 bases at V and 4 bases at J; junction bases unmatched: 7. The DNA for the CDR3 is TGTGCCAGCAGTGCCCGGGGGGGGAGGTACGAGCAGTACTTC. This sequence encodes CASSARGGRYEQYF.

V and J are TRBV27 and TRBJ2-1, with 7 bases that match TRBD2. The V and J ends lost 6 bases and 5 bases, in that order; junction bases with no gene match: 4. Per germline, CDR1 MNHEY and CDR2 SMNVEV (reference sequence). The CDR3 extends over 13 amino acids. CDR3 sequence reads: CASRTSLHNEQFF. The CDR3 DNA sequence: TGTGCCAGCAGGACTAGCTTACACAATGAGCAGTTCTTC.

The rearrangement joins TRBV19 to TRBJ2-3; D may be TRBD1 (5 bases). The CDR3 runs 14 residues. Germline values: CDR1 LNHDA, CDR2 SQIVND (reference sequence). Trimming took off 5 bases at V and 4 bases at J, with 13 bases between the two ends. The CDR3 protein is CASSAIQEPDTQYF. The CDR3 bases are TGTGCCAGTAGTGCCATACAGGAGCCAGATACGCAGTATTTT. The complete variable domain, with remaining parts taken from reference TRBV19 and TRBJ2-3, reads DGGITQSPKYLFRKEGQNVTLSCEQNLNHDAMYWYRQDPGQGLRLIYYSQIVNDFQKGDIAEGYSVSREKKESFPLTVTSAQKNPTAFYLCASSAIQEPDTQYFGPGTRLTVL.

The chain uses TRBV19 and TRBJ2-2; D gene unclear. Per germline, CDR1 LNHDA and CDR2 SQIVND (reference sequence). The CDR3 extends over 12 amino acids. Deletions cut 5 bases from V and 6 bases from J, with 7 bases between. This CDR3 reads CASSSFPGELFF. DNA for the CDR3: TGTGCCAGTAGTTCCTTTCCCGGGGAGCTGTTTTTT.

CDR3 sequence reads: CASSHYPAYEQYF. The CDR3 DNA reads TGTGCCAGCAGCCACTACCCAGCCTACGAGCAGTACTTC. The rearrangement joins TRBV7-9 to TRBJ2-7; D is unresolved. With 5 bases removed from V and 2 bases from J, the gap between germline ends came to 10 bases. Germline V gives CDR1 SEHNR, CDR2 FQNEAQ (reference sequence). The CDR3 has 13 residues.

This clonotype was observed a handful of times. This sequence joins TRBV20-1 and TRBJ2-1; perhaps TRBD2 as D (5 bases). In germline, CDR1 is DFQATT, CDR2 SNEGSKA (reference sequence). This CDR3 is 11 amino acids long. Trimming stripped 3 bases from V and 7 bases from J, with 7 bases between. CDR3 sequence reads: CSASRENEQFF. CDR3 DNA: TGCAGTGCTAGCCGGGAAAATGAGCAGTTCTTC.

The chain employs TRBV7-8 and TRBJ2-1; a possible D gene is TRBD2 (5 bases). There are 15 residues in the CDR3. From germline, CDR1 is SGHVS and CDR2 FQNEAQ. The germline V and J ends were trimmed by 5 bases and 2 bases, with 13 bases remaining between them. CDR3 DNA sequence: TGTGCCAGCAGCCGAGCGGAGAACCCCTACAATGAGCAGTTCTTC. As protein: CASSRAENPYNEQFF. Full variable domain (rest looked up from reference TRBV7-8 and TRBJ2-1): GAGVSQSPRYKVAKRGQDVALRCDPISGHVSLFWYQQALGQGPEFLTYFQNEAQLDKSGLPSDRFFAERPEGSVSTLKIQRTQQEDSAVYLCASSRAENPYNEQFFGPGTRLTVL.

This chain uses TRBV6-5 with TRBJ2-7; either TRBD1 or TRBD2 may supply D (5 bases each). The length of the CDR3 is 14 residues. V was pared by 3 bases and J by 0 bases, with 9 bases between. Germline values: CDR1 MNHEY, CDR2 SVGAGI. CDR3 residues: CASSYEGLSYEQYF. The CDR3, as DNA: TGTGCCAGCAGTTATGAGGGGCTCTCCTACGAGCAGTACTTC.

The chain combines TRBV7-9 with TRBJ1-1; 10 bases are shared with TRBD1. V shed 4 bases and J 10 bases; nucleotides not matched to a gene: 9. The CDR3 consists of 14 residues. Germline CDR1 SEHNR, CDR2 FQNEAQ (reference sequence). CDR3 DNA sequence: TGTGCCAGCAGCTCCTTACGGACAGGGGGAACAGCTTTCTTT. Its translation: CASSSLRTGGTAFF.

This chain links TRBV6-1 with TRBJ1-1; 9 positions match TRBD1. CDR1 is MNHNS, CDR2 SASEGT, per germline. The trim removed 8 bases at V and 1 base at J, leaving 5 bases unmatched. The CDR3 consists of 14 residues. CDR3 residues: CASPRTGANTEAFF. Written as DNA, the CDR3 is TGTGCCAGCCCCCGGACAGGGGCGAACACTGAAGCTTTCTTT.

The V and J genes are TRBV7-2 and TRBJ1-2, with D hard to call. The ends were cut back, 5 bases at V and 4 bases at J, with 11 bases in the middle. From germline, CDR1 is SGHTA and CDR2 FQGNSA. The CDR3 is 13 residues long. In DNA, the CDR3 is TGTGCCAGCAGCCCGCCCCCTCTCTATGGCTACACCTTC. Protein product: CASSPPPLYGYTF. Combining the CDR3 with reference TRBV7-2 and TRBJ1-2 gives the whole variable domain GAGVSQSPSNKVTEKGKDVELRCDPISGHTALYWYRQSLGQGLEFLIYFQGNSAPDKSGLPSDRFSAERTGGSVSTLTIQRTQQEDSAVYLCASSPPPLYGYTFGSGTRLTVV.

Only a few counts were recorded for this clonotype. The chain has TRBV10-3 and TRBJ2-5, with TRBD1 matching 7 bases. J was trimmed by 5 bases and V by 3 bases; bases with no gene match: 6. CDR1 ENHRY and CDR2 SYGVKD come from the germline V gene. The CDR3 is 14 amino acids. Here the CDR3 reads CAISEQGPWETQYF. The CDR3 DNA reads TGTGCCATCAGTGAACAGGGGCCGTGGGAGACCCAGTACTTC.

A few counts support this clonotype. Here the CDR3 reads CSVGQGGTEAFF. The DNA of the CDR3 is TGCAGCGTCGGACAGGGAGGCACTGAAGCTTTCTTT. The rearrangement uses TRBV20-1 and TRBJ1-1, with 8 bases fitting TRBD1. The CDR3 has 12 residues. Looked up from germline, CDR1 is DFQATT and CDR2 is SNEGSKA (reference sequence).

This rearrangement joins TRBV15 to TRBJ1-1, with 7 bases lining up with TRBD1. Germline V gene data show CDR1 as LNHNV and CDR2 as YYDKDF (reference sequence). The CDR3 has 16 residues. J lost 6 bases, V lost 0 bases, and 10 bases had no gene match. The CDR3 protein is CATSRDLYRGGAEAFF. CDR3 coding DNA: TGTGCCACCAGCAGAGATTTGTACAGGGGAGGCGCTGAAGCTTTCTTT.